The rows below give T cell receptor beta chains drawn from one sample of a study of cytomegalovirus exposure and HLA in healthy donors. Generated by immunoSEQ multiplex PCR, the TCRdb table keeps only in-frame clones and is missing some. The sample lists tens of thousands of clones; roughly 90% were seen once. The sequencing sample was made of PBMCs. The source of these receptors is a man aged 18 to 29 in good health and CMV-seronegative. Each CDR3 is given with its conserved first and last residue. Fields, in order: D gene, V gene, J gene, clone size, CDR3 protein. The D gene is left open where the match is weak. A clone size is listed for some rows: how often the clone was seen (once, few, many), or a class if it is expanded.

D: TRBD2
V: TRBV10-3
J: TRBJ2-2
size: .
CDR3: CAISSLSGPNTGELFF

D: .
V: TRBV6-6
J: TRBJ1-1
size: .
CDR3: CASSYSRGRENTEAFF

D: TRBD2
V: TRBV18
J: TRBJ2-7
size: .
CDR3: CASSPGLAVYEQYF

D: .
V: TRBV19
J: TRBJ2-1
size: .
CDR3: CASSIWGTEQFF

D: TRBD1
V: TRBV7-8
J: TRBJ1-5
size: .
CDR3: CASSLGGTGNIQPQHF

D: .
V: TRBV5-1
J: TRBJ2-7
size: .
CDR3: CASSGLGTGGSYEQYF

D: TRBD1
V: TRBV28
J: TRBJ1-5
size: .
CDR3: CASSPTQGSQPQHF

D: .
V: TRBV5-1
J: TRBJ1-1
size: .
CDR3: CASGSPGGTLNTEAFF

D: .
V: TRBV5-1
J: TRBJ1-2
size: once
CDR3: CASSLVAGNYGYTF

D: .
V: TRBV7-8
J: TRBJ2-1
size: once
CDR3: CASSLSLTGSYNEQFF

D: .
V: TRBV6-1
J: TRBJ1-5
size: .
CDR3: CASSGEGSQPQHF

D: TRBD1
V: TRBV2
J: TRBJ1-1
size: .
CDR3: CASTLDRLNTEAFF

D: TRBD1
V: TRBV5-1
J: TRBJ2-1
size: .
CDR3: CASSSGTGANEQFF

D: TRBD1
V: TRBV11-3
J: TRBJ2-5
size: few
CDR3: CASSLGQGGETQYF

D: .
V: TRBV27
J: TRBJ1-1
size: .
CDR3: CASSLFRGTEAFF

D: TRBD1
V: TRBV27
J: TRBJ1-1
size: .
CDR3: CASSPGTVLNTEAFF